The text below deals with one T cell receptor (beta chain). As yet, its antigen is unknown. Germline CDR1 reads MNHNS; CDR2 reads SASEGT. Trimming shortened V by 7 bases and J by 17 bases, and 30 bases separated the two germline ends. The CDR3 totals 16 residues. None of the patients had undergone any treatment ahead of thyroid surgery. This record belongs to a study of metastatic and nonmetastatic thyroid tumors. Turning to the study itself: Repertoires from malignant and benign thyroid patients were compared across blood and tumor or nodule tissue.

General study findings and limits: Reportedly, malignant thyroid tumors had significantly higher TCR beta diversity than benign nodules, in blood and tumor.

Per the study methods: A papillary thyroid cancer distant-metastasis classifier was built from CDR3 differences across clinicopathological groups. TCRdb reanalyzed the PCR reads with MiXCR. TCRdb, not the original authors, processed these V and J calls. This table holds around 30,000 clones, about 20% found once. The chain links TRBV6-1 to TRBJ1-6, with D hard to call. This receptor was identified in a male donor with papillary thyroid cancer or a benign thyroid nodule (not recorded which). Some clones in this sample may be carry-over from other donors' samples. The source material was tumor tissue. CDR3 in amino acids: CASTADLSRLSFMVHF. The CDR3 coding sequence is TGTGCCAGCACAGCGGATCTCTCTCGGCTCTCCTTTATGGTCCACTTT.